This T cell receptor beta chain was identified during a study of CD4 T cells in relation to SARS-CoV-2 and coronaviruses. Findings and caveats of the study: In roughly two thirds of donors, memory CD4+ clonotypes crossrecognized SARS-CoV-2 and at least one common cold coronavirus spike. Compared with monoreactive clones, crossreactive clones showed significantly weaker SARS-CoV-2 expansion.

The junction had 11 bases not matched to a gene; V was cut back by 5 bases and J by 0 bases. The germline gives CDR1 ENHRY, CDR2 SYGVKD. The CDR3 is 20 residues long. A remark on this clone: Its antigen remains unknown.

Here immunoSEQ multiplex PCR was the method, and the copy in TCRdb shows in-frame clones only, minus some. The table has about 23,000 clones, approximately 80% seen once. Before the COVID-19 pandemic, during about 2010-2018, CD4+ T cells were taken from unexposed donors. CD4+ T cells were isolated from the cells after around eleven days of culture. Cells permitting, SARS-CoV-2 S/N and four cold-coronavirus spikes were tested on unexposed-donor CD4+ T cells. Material for sequencing was CD4+ T cells from PBMCs, cultured in vitro. The chain employs TRBV10-3 and TRBJ2-3; 16 bases map to TRBD2. The receptor was isolated from a human donor in good health. CDR3 protein: CAISFTTKGLAGGSTDTQYF. CDR3 bases: TGTGCCATCAGTTTCACTACCAAGGGACTAGCGGGAGGGAGCACAGATACGCAGTATTTT.